The 29 T cell receptor beta chains given below trace back to one sample, sequenced in a study of CD8 T cells in Susac syndrome. Reverse transcription of about 0.5 to 1 ug RNA used random hexamers. TCRdb itself ran the immunoSEQ multiplex PCR reads through MiXCR, one entry per CDR3 protein. The sample shows 250,000 to 300,000 distinct CDR3 sequences, approximately 84% of them seen only once. The sequenced material came from CD8+ T cells from PBMCs. These receptors all stem from a human donor with multiple sclerosis.

V is TRBV28 and J is TRBJ2-2, with 14 bases aligning to TRBD2. The CDR3 extends over 16 amino acids. The trim removed 3 bases at V and 4 bases at J, leaving 1 base unmatched. Germline CDR1 and CDR2: MDHEN and SYDVKM. CDR3 sequence reads: CASSLGTSGSTGELFF. CDR3 sequence (DNA): TGTGCCAGCAGTTTGGGGACTAGCGGGAGCACCGGGGAGCTGTTTTTT. The full variable domain, completed using reference TRBV28 and TRBJ2-2, is DVKVTQSSRYLVKRTGEKVFLECVQDMDHENMFWYRQDPGLGLRLIYFSYDVKMKEKGDIPEGYSVSREKKERFSLILESASTNQTSMYLCASSLGTSGSTGELFFGEGSRLTVL.

V and J are TRBV19 and TRBJ2-7, with TRBD1 matching over 8 bases. CDR1 and CDR2 from the germline V gene are LNHDA and SQIVND (reference sequence). CDR3 length: 15 amino acids. V lost 6 bases to trimming and J lost 1 base; unmatched junction nucleotides: 8. As DNA, the CDR3 is TGTGCCAGTAGAGCTCGGACAGGGCCGTCCTACGAGCAGTACTTC. Translation gives CASRARTGPSYEQYF. The entire variable domain, with the rest obtained from reference TRBV19 and TRBJ2-7, is as follows: DGGITQSPKYLFRKEGQNVTLSCEQNLNHDAMYWYRQDPGQGLRLIYYSQIVNDFQKGDIAEGYSVSREKKESFPLTVTSAQKNPTAFYLCASRARTGPSYEQYFGPGTRLTVT.

The V and J genes are TRBV20-1 and TRBJ2-5, with 10 bases fitting TRBD2. Germline assignment: CDR1 DFQATT and CDR2 SNEGSKA (reference sequence). This CDR3 region has 17 residues. V was clipped by 2 bases and J by 5 bases; unmatched bases: 14. The CDR3 spells CSARSASGSVFRETQYF. The DNA for the CDR3 is TGCAGTGCTAGATCCGCTAGCGGGAGCGTTTTTAGGGAGACCCAGTACTTC.

About this clonotype: A read error may produce the germline difference seen at one junction end. V usage is TRBV7-6 and J usage is TRBJ2-7; D gene ambiguous. Per germline, CDR1 SGHVS and CDR2 FNYEAQ. CDR3 size: 15 residues. CDR3 region: CASSLRGGYSYEQYF. The DNA of the CDR3 is TGTGCCAGCAGCTTACGTGGCGGATACTCCTACGAGCAATACTTC. Full variable domain (missing parts from reference TRBV7-6 and TRBJ2-7): GAGVSQSPRYKVTKRGQDVALRCDPISGHVSLYWYRQALGQGPEFLTYFNYEAQQDKSGLPNDRFSAERPEGSISTLTIQRTEQRDSAMYRCASSLRGGYSYEQYFGPGTRLTVT.

The gene calls are TRBV21-1 and TRBJ2-3. TRBV21-1 is a listed pseudogene. The CDR3 sequence is 12 residues long. The CDR3 region has the DNA TGTGCCAGCAGCAAGTATGGGGATACGCAGTATTTT. Encoded protein: CASSKYGDTQYF.

CDR3 amino acids: CASRPSRVQAGNAGELFF. For the CDR3, the DNA is TGTGCCAGCCGCCCCAGCCGAGTTCAGGCGGGCAACGCCGGGGAGCTGTTTTTT. V and J are TRBV7-6 and TRBJ2-2; tentatively, D is TRBD2 (5 bases). The CDR3 has 18 amino acids. Germline V lookup: CDR1 SGHVS, CDR2 FNYEAQ. V lost 8 bases and J lost 6, with 28 bases in between.

The chain employs TRBV11-2 and TRBJ1-1, with D unclear. From germline, CDR1 is SGHAT and CDR2 FQNNGV. V gave up 5 bases and J gave up 0 bases, with 16 bases separating them. The CDR3 sequence is 16 residues long. The CDR3 DNA is TGTGCCAGCAGCCTCAAACCCGTGGTACTGAACACTGAAGCTTTCTTT. It yields the protein CASSLKPVVLNTEAFF.

This clonotype was counted a single time. The chain couples TRBV19 to TRBJ1-1; TRBD1 aligns across 8 bases. Germline V gene data show CDR1 as LNHDA and CDR2 as SQIVND (reference sequence). The CDR3 spans 14 residues. With 6 bases clipped from V and 5 bases from J, the junction kept 8 bases outside the gene matches. The CDR3 DNA reads TGTGCCAGTAGATCGGGACAGGAGGCGACTGAAGCTTTCTTT. Translated: CASRSGQEATEAFF.

This chain joins TRBV7-9 and TRBJ1-3, with TRBD1 identical over 7 bases. V shed 6 bases, J shed 4 bases, and the junction held 9 bases outside the gene matches. The CDR3 has 15 amino acids. In germline, CDR1 is SEHNR, CDR2 FQNEAQ (reference sequence). CDR3 coding DNA: TGTGCCAGCAGTCTAAACAGGGGAGGAGGAAACACCATATATTTT. It codes for CASSLNRGGGNTIYF. The variable domain in full, with the rest retrieved from reference TRBV7-9 and TRBJ1-3, is DTGVSQNPRHKITKRGQNVTFRCDPISEHNRLYWYRQTLGQGPEFLTYFQNEAQLEKSRLLSDRFSAERPKGSFSTLEIQRTEQGDSAMYLCASSLNRGGGNTIYFGEGSWLTVV.

A word on this clonotype: This CDR3 is missing its conserved last phenylalanine or tryptophan, likely due to a read error. The chain couples TRBV7-2 to TRBJ2-3; unclear D gene. V lost 5 bases and J lost 3, with 18 bases in between. The CDR3 spans 16 residues. CDR1 is SGHTA, CDR2 FQGNSA, per germline. For the CDR3, the DNA is TGTGCCAGCAGCATTACTGGCCCCGTGGTGACAGATACGCAGTATCTT. This gives the protein CASSITGPVVTDTQYL.

The chain links TRBV7-9 to TRBJ2-5, with no clear D. Germline loops: CDR1 SEHNR, CDR2 FQNEAQ (reference sequence). The CDR3 consists of 10 residues. V lost 11 bases, J lost 5 bases, and 9 bases lay in between. The CDR3 loop is CAVLRETQYF. CDR3 DNA sequence: TGTGCCGTGCTACGGGAGACCCAGTACTTC.

This chain links TRBV9 with TRBJ1-1; D not certain. V was clipped by 4 bases and J by 1 base, with 14 bases between them. CDR1 is SGDLS, CDR2 YYNGEE, per germline. The CDR3 runs 15 residues. The CDR3 is CASSSENSRNTEAFF. In nucleotides, the CDR3 is TGTGCCAGCAGCTCTGAGAATAGTAGGAACACTGAAGCTTTCTTT.

This chain links TRBV30 with TRBJ1-2, with 8 bases matching TRBD1. Germline V lookup: CDR1 GTSNPN, CDR2 SVGIG (reference sequence). Trimming took 8 bases from V and 4 from J; bases not matched to a gene: 12. The CDR3 totals 14 residues. CDR3 nucleotide sequence: TGTGCCGGACGCTTGGACAGGGACCTCTATGGCTACACCTTC. It encodes CAGRLDRDLYGYTF. Full variable domain (remainder filled in from reference TRBV30 and TRBJ1-2): SQTIHQWPATLVQPVGSPLSLECTVEGTSNPNLYWYRQAAGRGLQLLFYSVGIGQISSEVPQNLSASRPQDRQFILSSKKLLLSDSGFYLCAGRLDRDLYGYTFGSGTRLTVV.

The CDR3 protein is CSAVNNEQFF. Here the CDR3 DNA reads TGCAGTGCTGTTAACAATGAGCAGTTCTTC. This chain uses TRBV20-1 with TRBJ2-1, with D unclear. CDR1 and CDR2 (germline): DFQATT, SNEGSKA (reference sequence). The CDR3 consists of 10 residues. Between the trimmed V and J ends, which lost 5 bases and 5 bases, there was a span of 4 bases.

The genes are TRBV7-9 and TRBJ1-1; 8 bases are shared with TRBD1. Trimming removed 0 bases from V and 6 bases from J; junction bases left unmatched: 6. The germline CDR1 and CDR2 sequences are SEHNR and FQNEAQ (reference sequence). This CDR3 comprises 15 residues. This CDR3 reads CASSLARTGPPEAFF. CDR3 DNA: TGTGCCAGCAGCTTAGCAAGGACAGGGCCACCTGAAGCTTTCTTT.

The rearrangement links TRBV30 to TRBJ2-3; the D is unclear. Trimming cost V 5 bases and J 5 bases, with 8 bases left between them. This CDR3 has 11 amino acids. Germline assignment: CDR1 GTSNPN and CDR2 SVGIG (reference sequence). CDR3 amino acids: CAWALQDTQYF. CDR3 nucleotide sequence: TGTGCCTGGGCTTTGCAAGATACGCAGTATTTT.

The chain combines TRBV7-3 with TRBJ2-1; 7 positions agree with TRBD2. V lost 6 bases, J lost 2 bases, and 7 bases stayed unmatched. The CDR3 runs to 15 residues. Germline V gene sequence: CDR1 SGHTA, CDR2 FQGTGA. CDR3 DNA sequence: TGTGCCAGCAGTCCTGGGGGGGAACCCTACAATGAGCAGTTCTTC. As protein: CASSPGGEPYNEQFF. The whole variable domain, remainder taken from reference TRBV7-3 and TRBJ2-1, is GAGVSQTPSNKVTEKGKYVELRCDPISGHTALYWYRQSLGQGPEFLIYFQGTGAADDSGLPNDRFFAVRPEGSVSTLKIQRTERGDSAVYLCASSPGGEPYNEQFFGPGTRLTVL.

This chain links TRBV12-3 or TRBV12-4 with TRBJ2-7; D gene ambiguous. The V and J ends lost 2 bases and 5 bases respectively, with 13 bases between them. This CDR3 has 14 amino acids. The CDR3 sequence: CASSLIGIVDEQYF. As DNA, the CDR3 is TGTGCCAGCAGTTTAATAGGGATAGTCGACGAGCAGTACTTC.

The chain employs TRBV29-1 and TRBJ2-1, with TRBD2 matching 7 bases. The germline CDR1 and CDR2 sequences are SQVTM and ANQGSEA. The V segment lost 6 bases and the J segment 8 bases; nucleotides outside the gene matches: 10. This CDR3 has 13 amino acids. Written as DNA, the CDR3 is TGCAGCGTCGCGACTTTGGGGGGGGATGAGCAGTTCTTC. Translated: CSVATLGGDEQFF.

The V and J genes are TRBV6-6 and TRBJ1-1, with D unresolved. The V and J ends lost 4 bases and 0 bases respectively, with 12 bases between them. The CDR3 loop spans 15 amino acids. CDR1 and CDR2 (germline): MNHNY, SVGAGI (reference sequence). The CDR3 DNA reads as TGTGCCAGCAGTTTGGACCCCATTATGAACACTGAAGCTTTCTTT. Amino acids: CASSLDPIMNTEAFF.

This clonotype is a singleton in its sample. The chain couples TRBV28 to TRBJ1-1; TRBD1 matches at 8 bases. CDR3 length equals 15 residues. J gave up 1 base and V 3 bases, and 4 bases lay outside the gene matches. CDR1 and CDR2 from the germline V gene are MDHEN and SYDVKM. This chain's CDR3 is CASSLFGTGNTEAFF. The DNA of the CDR3 is TGTGCCAGCAGTTTGTTTGGGACAGGGAACACTGAAGCTTTCTTT.

This clonotype was picked up one time. The rearrangement links TRBV4-2 to TRBJ2-7, with 8 bases that match TRBD1. Germline values: CDR1 LGHNA, CDR2 YNFKEQ. This CDR3 has 15 amino acids. With V trimmed by 3 bases and J by 6 bases, 10 bases remained unmatched. CDR3 DNA sequence: TGTGCCAGCAGCCAGGCCCGACAGGGGATGGGCGAGCAGTACTTC. Residues: CASSQARQGMGEQYF.

This clonotype came up once. V and J are TRBV29-1 and TRBJ1-2; 7 positions match TRBD1. Germline CDR1 reads SQVTM; CDR2 reads ANQGSEA. This CDR3 has 13 residues. V trimming: 6 bases; J trimming: 3 bases; junction bases outside the gene matches: 7. CDR3: CSVQTGNDYGYTF. CDR3 coding DNA: TGCAGCGTCCAGACAGGGAACGACTATGGCTACACCTTC.

The V call is TRBV25-1, the J call TRBJ2-7; 8 bases map to TRBD1. V was pared by 4 bases and J by 7 bases, with 6 bases of the junction left unmatched. Germline assignment: CDR1 MGHDK and CDR2 SYGVNS. The CDR3 has 13 residues. DNA of the CDR3: TGTGCCAGCAGTGTTCGGACAGGGACGGAGCAGTACTTC. Translated, it gives CASSVRTGTEQYF.

The V gene is TRBV13, the J gene TRBJ2-1, with 7 bases matching TRBD2. CDR3 length equals 17 residues. With V trimmed by 5 bases and J by 9 bases, 19 bases remained unmatched. Per germline, CDR1 PRHDT and CDR2 FYEKMQ (reference sequence). The CDR3 sequence: CASSQGASGEISGEQFF. CDR3 DNA sequence: TGTGCCAGCAGCCAAGGGGCTAGCGGAGAAATAAGTGGTGAGCAGTTCTTC.

The rearrangement uses TRBV9 and TRBJ2-7; D perhaps matches TRBD2 (5 bases). This CDR3 comprises 14 residues. In germline, CDR1 is SGDLS, CDR2 YYNGEE. V lost 0 bases and J 5 bases, leaving 12 bases between the germline ends. CDR3 nucleotide sequence: TGTGCCAGCAGCGTAGATAATAGCGAGGACGAGCAGTACTTC. Its protein product is CASSVDNSEDEQYF.

This clonotype was observed once. V usage is TRBV27 and J usage is TRBJ1-1; tentative D call: TRBD1 (5 bases). Between the trimmed V and J ends, which lost 6 bases and 10 bases, there was a span of 24 bases. CDR1 and CDR2 (germline): MNHEY, SMNVEV (reference sequence). This CDR3 spans 15 amino acids. CDR3 DNA: TGTGCCAGCAGCCCCTCAGGACAAGGCCATTTCGGAGCTTTCTTT. Protein: CASSPSGQGHFGAFF.

This chain links TRBV30 with TRBJ2-3, with 8 bases identical to TRBD2. The germline V gene encodes CDR1 GTSNPN and CDR2 SVGIG (reference sequence). The CDR3 totals 14 residues. J was trimmed by 5 bases and V by 0 bases; bases with no gene match: 4. CDR3: CAWSVGAGVDTQYF. The CDR3 nucleotides read TGTGCCTGGAGTGTCGGAGCGGGAGTAGATACGCAGTATTTT.

The CDR3, as DNA: TGTGCCAGCAGTTTATTGGCCTCCTCTATGGGCTACACCTTC. Translation: CASSLLASSMGYTF. This chain links TRBV27 with TRBJ1-2; unclear D gene. The length of the CDR3 is 14 residues. Germline assignment: CDR1 MNHEY and CDR2 SMNVEV (reference sequence). The V end lost 1 base, the J end lost 8 bases, and 14 bases lay between the germline ends.